This TCR beta chain was sequenced for a study of T-cell memory formation after mild COVID-19. Study summary: Largely donor-specific TCR clusters were found. Whole-study results and caveats: The study found balanced CD4/CD8 in clones contracting day 15 to 85 and a CD4+ lean in later expanders. CD4+ clones that contracted lay mainly in CM and EM; CD8+ ones lay in EMRA.

TCR alpha and TCR beta cDNA libraries carrying sample barcodes and UMIs were produced by 5'RACE using constant-segment primers. MiXCR, applied by TCRdb to the 5' RACE reads, yields one record per CDR3 protein. The sample holds 400,000 to 500,000 distinct CDR3 sequences; 24% are singletons and the top ten take about 8.7%. The CDR3 sequence is 16 residues long. Trimming removed 5 bases at V and 4 bases at J, with 20 bases between. CDR1 and CDR2 from the germline V gene are MNHEY and SVGEGT. As concerns this clonotype: The antigen remains unidentified.

This TCR derives from an adult woman who had mild COVID-19 (a few samples of this study predate the infection). Cell type and time point are not known. This chain links TRBV6-2 or TRBV6-3 with TRBJ1-2, with D possibly being TRBD1 (6 bases). What was sequenced was PBMCs or a T cell subset sorted from them (not recorded which). DNA of the CDR3: TGTGCCAGCAGTCAAAATTTCCGGGACAAGTTCTATGGCTACACCTTC. This codes for CASSQNFRDKFYGYTF.